This T cell receptor (beta chain) was found in a study of shared clonotypes between healthy human individuals. Study-level points and caveats: Clonotype sharing among donors likely depends on sequencing depth.

V lost 2 bases to trimming and J lost 4 bases, with 15 bases between them. The CDR3 contains 16 residues. Germline V gene data show CDR1 as SGHAT and CDR2 as FQNNGV. Sequencing was performed on unsorted PBMC DNA using ten immunoSEQ deep assay plates. The table came from immunoSEQ multiplex PCR; TCRdb's copy has only in-frame clones and leaves some out. This table has fewer than 700,000 clones, roughly four fifths appearing once. Adult donors, all healthy and HIV-negative, had no recent acute infections or vaccinations. Roughly 90 million PBMCs served as the genomic DNA source for unsorted samples. This clone was seen only once. Its antigen remains unknown.

The chain employs TRBV11-2 and TRBJ2-1, with D perhaps TRBD2 (6 bases). Source material: PBMCs. The sequence came from a woman aged 40 to 50 in good health. Some clones in this sample may be carry-over from other donors' samples. The CDR3 DNA reads as TGTGCCAGCAGCTTATATATGTCGGGGGTGTACAATGAGCAGTTCTTC. Its translation: CASSLYMSGVYNEQFF.